This T cell receptor (beta chain) was profiled in a study of shared clonotypes between healthy human individuals (dated by TCRdb to about 2020). At the level of the whole study: The cohort comprised a couple of women and a few men aged 18 to 49 years. For each donor, three plates each were used for CD4 naive and CD4 memory, two plates were used for CD8 naive, and one plate was used for CD8 memory. To estimate repertoire size and how much clonotypes are shared between individuals, the study performed deep sequencing of blood TCR repertoires from five healthy adults. To increase sequencing depth and limit assay-specific biases, different laboratories used diverse techniques to prepare libraries and sequence TCR repertoires. Per donor, leukapheresis produced somewhere between about 0.9 and 9 billion PBMCs.

With regard to this clone: No cognate antigen has been identified for it. No much larger clonotype is one base removed from it; base qualities were not supplied.

Trimming takes 0 bases from V and 4 bases from J, and the germline ends sit 13 bases apart. The germline V gene specifies SGDLS as CDR1 and YYNGEE as CDR2. Inclusive of the bounding cysteine and phenylalanine, the CDR3 is 16 residues long. The read is trimmed to its CDR3 DNA, 48 bases read in frame from base 1. On the study overall, not on this receptor specifically: Roughly 5.2% of naive CD4, approximately 3.7% of naive CD8, approximately 2.2% of memory CD4, and approximately 0.39% of memory CD8 clonotypes were shared across several donors. Pairwise subsampling indicated that sequencing depth was expected to affect the degree of clonotype sharing among donors. Because the study included a small number of donors, the genetic and exposure-history diversity represented was limited. Even with the large sequencing depth, rarefaction of the sorted-subset datasets indicated that sequencing was incomplete. Compared with non-shared clonotypes, the clonotypes found in all four sorted-subset donors had higher generation probabilities. Estimated clonotype richness was generally larger for naive than for memory subsets. Only blood was sampled, and tissue TCR repertoires likely differ from those in blood.

The donors were healthy, HIV-negative adults with no recently reported acute infections or vaccinations. Only Caucasian adults living in Nashville, Tennessee, USA were represented among the donors. CD4+ T cells were enriched by magnetic negative selection, after which naive cells were positively selected on CD45RA and the negative fraction was taken as the memory subset. After blood collection by leukapheresis, PBMCs were isolated using Ficoll-Histopaque density gradient centrifugation and then cryopreserved in the vapor phase of liquid nitrogen. Analytical flow cytometry was used to check the purity and quantity of each magnetically sorted T cell population. Each sorted fraction had its genomic DNA isolated and then quantified by UV absorbance on a Nanodrop 2000c. Using the deep immunoSEQ assay, TCR CDR3 regions were amplified from genomic DNA by multiplex PCR. For each cell subset, the extracted genomic DNA was distributed evenly across all wells of several immunoSEQ 96-well plates, and each plate served as one replicate. For sorted subsets, each replicate PCR was loaded with around 200 ng genomic DNA, equivalent to 30,000 or so T cell genomes. The purified libraries were quantified using a Qubit 3.0 fluorometer, sized with a Bioanalyzer 2100, and then quantified again using the KAPA Library Quantification kit. Every immunoSEQ 96-well plate was sequenced on a separate single-read 150-cycle Illumina NextSeq 550 flow cell. Under the source paper's analysis protocol: Because only junctional sequences without quality scores were contained in the immunoSEQ output, filtering matching that applied to full-length reads could not be performed. Sequences were annotated with PyIR, a Python wrapper for IgBLAST v1.9, using IMGT germline references to assign V/J genes and CDR3. Reads were removed for weak V/J assignments (E-value above 1e-6), missing CDR3, stop codons, out-of-frame junctions, or ambiguous translated residues. V3J clonotypes were defined as sequences sharing the same inferred V gene, J gene, and CDR3 amino acid sequence. Percentage overlap between repertoires was computed as shared unique clonotypes divided by the size of the smaller repertoire. Richness of each repertoire was evaluated using RTK rarefaction, the Chao1 estimator, and Recon v2.1 estimates of unobserved clonotypes. OLGA was used to compute generation probabilities for all TCRbeta clonotypes that the gDNA method yielded from a handful of donors. TCRdb limited this immuneACCESS table to in-frame rearrangements with V and J called. A share of clones is missing; checked studies link under half to unresolved V genes, and the rest is unexplained. V, J and clone size are taken as reported in that table, and D and trimming were inferred from the DNA itself. The sample includes just over 2,000,000 clones, with around 95% observed a single time. 0.13% of the sample goes to the ten largest clones.

Sequenced sample: naive CD4+ T cells sorted from blood. What this sample's cell subset or site label stands for: CD45RA+ positively selected. The rearranged chain carries TRBV9 and TRBJ2-2; the D region possibly corresponds to TRBD2 (6 bases align). The source is a man younger than 35 in good health. In nucleotides, the sequence is TGTGCCAGCAGCGTAGGCGGGGTAGTAGGCACCGGGGAGCTGTTTTTT. It encodes CASSVGGVVGTGELFF.